One sample yielded the 18 T cell receptor beta chains listed below, sequenced in a study of blood T cell repertoires in COVID-19. TCRdb's table, derived via immunoSEQ multiplex PCR, lists solely in-frame clones and lacks some. This sample has about 190,000 clones, with 65% to 85% found just once. The sequenced sample was peripheral blood. These receptors were taken from a woman aged 25 to 39 with acute or convalescent COVID-19.

The chain carries TRBV7-2 and TRBJ2-7, with 10 bases lining up with TRBD1. CDR1 is SGHTA and CDR2 is FQGNSA in the germline V gene. V trimming: 5 bases; J trimming: 6 bases; junction bases outside the gene matches: 7. The CDR3 length is 14 residues. Here the CDR3 DNA reads TGTGCCAGCAGCAGGGGACAGGGGCGGAGCGAGCAGTACTTC. This codes for CASSRGQGRSEQYF. The whole variable domain, filled in from reference TRBV7-2 and TRBJ2-7, reads GAGVSQSPSNKVTEKGKDVELRCDPISGHTALYWYRQSLGQGLEFLIYFQGNSAPDKSGLPSDRFSAERTGGSVSTLTIQRTQQEDSAVYLCASSRGQGRSEQYFGPGTRLTVT.

The genes are TRBV6-5 and TRBJ1-1; D unclear. The germline V gene encodes CDR1 MNHEY and CDR2 SVGAGI. The ends were cut back, 10 bases at V and 0 bases at J, with 12 bases in the middle. The CDR3 contains 13 residues. The CDR3 is CAIRRGLNTEAFF. The DNA of the CDR3 is TGTGCCATCCGGCGAGGGTTGAACACTGAAGCTTTCTTT.

The chain has TRBV19 and TRBJ2-4; D is perhaps TRBD1 (6 bases). The germline V gene encodes CDR1 LNHDA and CDR2 SQIVND (reference sequence). This CDR3 region has 17 residues. The ends were cut back, 4 bases at V and 0 bases at J, with 16 bases in the middle. The CDR3 coding sequence is TGTGCCAGTAGTACTCTACAGGGTGGGCTAGCCAAAAACATTCAGTACTTC. It encodes CASSTLQGGLAKNIQYF.

The CDR3 protein is CASRGQGNSPLHF. CDR3 DNA: TGTGCCAGCAGGGGACAGGGAAACTCACCCCTCCACTTT. J is TRBJ1-6 and V is TRBV12-3 or TRBV12-4; 9 nucleotides match TRBD1. There are 13 residues in the CDR3. J was trimmed by 10 bases and V by 6 bases; bases with no gene match: 4.

CDR3 residues: CASSHLRGILNSYEQYF. CDR3 nucleotide sequence: TGTGCCAGCAGCCATTTGCGGGGTATTTTAAACTCCTACGAGCAGTACTTC. The chain joins TRBV7-9 to TRBJ2-7; D possibly corresponds to TRBD2 (6 bases). Looked up from germline, CDR1 is SEHNR and CDR2 is FQNEAQ (reference sequence). Between the trimmed V and J ends, which lost 5 bases and 0 bases, there was a span of 20 bases. The length of the CDR3 is 17 residues.

The DNA of the CDR3 is TGTGCCACCAGCGCCGGGACAGAGAATCAGCCCCAGCATTTT. Amino acids: CATSAGTENQPQHF. This chain connects TRBV24-1 to TRBJ1-5; 7 bases align to TRBD1. The length of the CDR3 is 14 residues. CDR1 and CDR2 (germline): KGHDR, SFDVKD. V gave up 7 bases and J gave up 4 bases; unmatched junction bases: 6.

The rearrangement links TRBV28 to TRBJ1-2; D is unclear. This CDR3 contains 11 residues. Germline V gene data show CDR1 as MDHEN and CDR2 as SYDVKM. The V end was cut by 11 bases, the J end by 8 bases, with 15 bases between. The CDR3 nucleotides are TGTGCCTATTTACGGGGAGGGGGCTACACCTTC. Protein: CAYLRGGGYTF.

The table lists this clone with a few counts. The genes are TRBV5-4 and TRBJ2-3; no reliable D call. Germline lookup yields CDR1 SGHNT and CDR2 YYREEE (reference sequence). Trimming stripped 4 bases from V and 6 bases from J, with 9 bases between. CDR3 size: 12 residues. As DNA, the CDR3 is TGTGCCAGCAGCATAGACTCTGATACGCAGTATTTT. Its translation is CASSIDSDTQYF.

The chain carries TRBV6-1 and TRBJ2-7; maybe TRBD2 (6 bases). The CDR3 sequence is 17 residues long. Trimming pared 0 bases from V and 1 base from J, leaving 16 bases between. Germline V lookup: CDR1 MNHNS, CDR2 SASEGT. This chain's CDR3 is CASSEAQRRVRSYEQYF. The CDR3 nucleotides read TGTGCCAGCAGTGAAGCCCAGCGGAGGGTGAGGTCCTACGAGCAGTACTTC.

Details on this clone: Other DNA sequences in the same sample also yield this CDR3. The CDR3 region is CAWSGGGGYTEAFF. CDR3 bases: TGTGCCTGGAGTGGGGGAGGGGGATACACTGAAGCTTTCTTT. The rearrangement links TRBV30 to TRBJ1-1; TRBD1 is a possible D gene (6 bases). Germline-derived CDR1 and CDR2 are GTSNPN and SVGIG (reference sequence). Trimming took off 1 base at V and 3 bases at J, with 12 bases between the two ends. The CDR3 consists of 14 residues.

The chain recombines TRBV9 with TRBJ1-3; D possibly corresponds to TRBD1 (5 bases). Germline V gene sequence: CDR1 SGDLS, CDR2 YYNGEE. V shed 3 bases and J shed 9 bases, with 19 bases lying between them. CDR3 length: 15 amino acids. CDR3 DNA sequence: TGTGCCAGCAGCGCGGCCGGGACTACTGGGAGCACCATATATTTT. Amino acids: CASSAAGTTGSTIYF.

The V gene is TRBV6-5, the J gene TRBJ2-3; 13 positions agree with TRBD2. The CDR3 runs to 15 residues. Trimming removed 4 bases from V and 3 bases from J; junction bases left unmatched: 1. The V gene's germline CDR1 is MNHEY and CDR2 SVGAGI. CDR3 sequence reads: CASSWTSGGTDTQYF. The CDR3 nucleotides read TGTGCCAGCAGTTGGACTAGCGGGGGAACAGATACGCAGTATTTT.

The CDR3 spells CASSDGQYSNQPQHF. The CDR3 nucleotides are TGTGCCAGCAGCGACGGACAGTATAGCAATCAGCCCCAGCATTTT. V and J are TRBV2 and TRBJ1-5; D is perhaps TRBD1 (6 bases). The germline V gene has CDR1 SNHLY and CDR2 FYNNEI. The CDR3 length is 15 residues. V was shortened by 6 bases and J by 0 bases, with 12 bases between the two germline ends.

This chain links TRBV18 with TRBJ2-7; possibly TRBD1 for D (6 bases). Germline CDR1 KGHSH, CDR2 LQKENI. Trimming took 2 bases from V and 7 from J, leaving 12 bases between them. The CDR3 totals 13 residues. Here the CDR3 reads CASSPKAGEEQYF. CDR3 coding DNA: TGTGCCAGCTCACCAAAGGCAGGGGAGGAGCAGTACTTC.

The chain links TRBV6-2 or TRBV6-3 to TRBJ2-5; 11 bases match TRBD2. The CDR3 length is 14 residues. V shed 6 bases and J 1 base; nucleotides not matched to a gene: 1. Germline CDR1 is MNHEY and CDR2 is SVGEGT. The CDR3 nucleotides are TGTGCCAGCAGCGGACTAGCGGGCCAAGAGACCCAGTACTTC. It codes for CASSGLAGQETQYF.

This clone was detected a few times. The genes are TRBV3-1 (or the pseudogene TRBV3-2) and TRBJ2-5; TRBD2 aligns across 8 bases. Germline V gives CDR1 LGHDT, CDR2 YNNKEL (reference sequence). This CDR3 has 18 amino acids. J lost 5 bases, V lost 3 bases, and 17 bases had no gene match. Here the CDR3 reads CASSQPWRTSGGRETQYF. The DNA for the CDR3 is TGTGCCAGCAGCCAGCCTTGGCGAACGAGCGGGGGTCGGGAGACCCAGTACTTC.

The chain uses TRBV30 and TRBJ1-2, with 10 bases identical to TRBD1. The germline gives CDR1 GTSNPN, CDR2 SVGIG (reference sequence). This CDR3 region has 13 residues. V lost 1 base, J lost 5 bases, and 1 base stayed unmatched. DNA for the CDR3: TGTGCCTGGAGTGGGGACAGGGGATATGGCTACACCTTC. It yields the protein CAWSGDRGYGYTF. Based on the CDR3 plus reference TRBV30 and TRBJ1-2, the full variable domain is SQTIHQWPATLVQPVGSPLSLECTVEGTSNPNLYWYRQAAGRGLQLLFYSVGIGQISSEVPQNLSASRPQDRQFILSSKKLLLSDSGFYLCAWSGDRGYGYTFGSGTRLTVV.

The rearrangement uses TRBV24-1 and TRBJ2-3; tentative D call: TRBD2 (7 bases). CDR1 and CDR2 from the germline V gene are KGHDR and SFDVKD. V lost 4 bases and J lost 2, with 15 bases in between. The CDR3 spans 16 residues. CDR3 region: CATSDLGAGATDTQYF. In DNA, the CDR3 is TGTGCCACCAGTGACCTGGGGGCGGGAGCCACAGATACGCAGTATTTT.